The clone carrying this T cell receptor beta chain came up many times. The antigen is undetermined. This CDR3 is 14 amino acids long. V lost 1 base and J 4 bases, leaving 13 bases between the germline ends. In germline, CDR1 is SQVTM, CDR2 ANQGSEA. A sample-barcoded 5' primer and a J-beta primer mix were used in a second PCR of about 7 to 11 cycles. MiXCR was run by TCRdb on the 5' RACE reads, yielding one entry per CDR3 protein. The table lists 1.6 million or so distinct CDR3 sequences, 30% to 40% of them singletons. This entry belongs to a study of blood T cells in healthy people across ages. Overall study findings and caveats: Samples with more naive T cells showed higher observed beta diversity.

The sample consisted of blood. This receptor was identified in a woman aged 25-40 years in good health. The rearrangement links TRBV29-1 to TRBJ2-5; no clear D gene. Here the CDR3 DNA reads TGCAGCGTTGAAGTGGGCCAACGTTTAGAGACCCAGTACTTC. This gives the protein CSVEVGQRLETQYF.